One sample yielded the 22 T cell receptor beta chains listed below, sequenced in a study of blood T cell repertoires in COVID-19. Sequenced by immunoSEQ multiplex PCR; TCRdb stores in-frame clones only, minus some. The data contain over 150,000 clones, roughly nine tenths of them singletons. The sample comprised PBMCs or T cells enriched from blood (not recorded which). These receptors were obtained from a woman aged 45-59 years who had recovered from COVID-19.

The CDR3 DNA reads TGTGCCAGCAGTTTTAAGCCCGTCCATGGCTACACCTTC. It is translated as CASSFKPVHGYTF. This sequence joins TRBV12-3 or TRBV12-4 and TRBJ1-2, with D unclear. V was cut by 3 bases and J by 6 bases, with 11 bases left in between. The CDR3 is 13 residues long.

To note about this clone: Other DNA sequences in this sample translate to the same CDR3. In DNA form, the CDR3 reads TGTGCCGGGGGACAGGGAAACACTGAAGCTTTCTTT. This translates into CAGGQGNTEAFF. The rearrangement joins TRBV30 to TRBJ1-1; TRBD1 matches 9 bases. Losses at the gene ends were 8 bases for V and 2 bases for J; bases not matched to a gene: 3. This CDR3 contains 12 residues. Germline CDR1 and CDR2: GTSNPN and SVGIG (reference sequence). The full variable domain, with the rest looked up from reference TRBV30 and TRBJ1-1, is SQTIHQWPATLVQPVGSPLSLECTVEGTSNPNLYWYRQAAGRGLQLLFYSVGIGQISSEVPQNLSASRPQDRQFILSSKKLLLSDSGFYLCAGGQGNTEAFFGQGTRLTVV.

This clone appeared a single time. V and J are TRBV27 and TRBJ2-1; 11 positions agree with TRBD2. J lost 8 bases, V lost 2 bases, and 14 bases had no gene match. This CDR3 contains 18 residues. Per germline, CDR1 MNHEY and CDR2 SMNVEV (reference sequence). The CDR3 reads CASSLNSLAGGKGYEQFF. CDR3 DNA: TGTGCCAGCAGTTTAAACTCATTAGCGGGAGGGAAAGGCTATGAGCAGTTCTTC.

The V call is TRBV28, the J call TRBJ2-1; TRBD2 matches at 10 bases. Germline V gives CDR1 MDHEN, CDR2 SYDVKM. Trimming removed 2 bases from V and 10 bases from J; junction bases left unmatched: 11. The CDR3 extends over 16 amino acids. The CDR3: CASSLPSSGRPREQFF. DNA of the CDR3: TGTGCCAGCAGTTTACCCTCTAGCGGGAGACCTCGGGAGCAGTTCTTC.

The rearrangement joins TRBV15 to TRBJ2-7, with TRBD2 as a possible D gene (5 bases). Trimming cost V 5 bases and J 4 bases, with 21 bases left between them. In germline, CDR1 is LNHNV, CDR2 YYDKDF (reference sequence). This CDR3 region has 16 residues. The CDR3 region has the DNA TGTGCCACCAGCCCCCAAAAAGGGCTAGCTACTTACGAGCAGTACTTC. As protein: CATSPQKGLATYEQYF.

The chain couples TRBV24-1 to TRBJ1-5; 7 nucleotides match TRBD1. The V gene's germline CDR1 is KGHDR and CDR2 SFDVKD. The CDR3 extends over 16 amino acids. V shed 6 bases, J shed 1 base, and the junction held 8 bases outside the gene matches. Written as DNA, the CDR3 is TGTGCCACCAGTCCCAGGGGGTTGAGAAGCAATCAGCCCCAGCATTTT. Its translation is CATSPRGLRSNQPQHF.

The chain is built from TRBV5-4 and TRBJ2-7, with 7 bases matching TRBD1. This CDR3 spans 15 amino acids. The V gene's germline CDR1 is SGHNT and CDR2 YYREEE (reference sequence). V lost 4 bases to trimming and J lost 0 bases; unmatched junction nucleotides: 7. This CDR3 reads CASSPGQASSYEQYF. CDR3 sequence (DNA): TGTGCCAGCAGCCCCGGACAGGCGAGCTCCTACGAGCAGTACTTC.

The chain carries TRBV19 and TRBJ1-3, with TRBD1 as a possible D gene (5 bases). The CDR3 extends over 13 amino acids. V lost 9 bases, J lost 0 bases, and 9 bases lay in between. Germline CDR1 LNHDA, CDR2 SQIVND (reference sequence). The CDR3 DNA follows: TGTGCCAGCCGACAGATCTCTGGAAACACCATATATTTT. This gives the protein CASRQISGNTIYF. The full variable domain, rest sourced from reference TRBV19 and TRBJ1-3, is DGGITQSPKYLFRKEGQNVTLSCEQNLNHDAMYWYRQDPGQGLRLIYYSQIVNDFQKGDIAEGYSVSREKKESFPLTVTSAQKNPTAFYLCASRQISGNTIYFGEGSWLTVV.

The V gene is TRBV7-9, the J gene TRBJ1-1; D not certain. The ends were cut back, 6 bases at V and 7 bases at J, with 12 bases in the middle. In germline, CDR1 is SEHNR, CDR2 FQNEAQ (reference sequence). This CDR3 region has 12 residues. CDR3 residues: CASSLLEGEAFF. CDR3 DNA sequence: TGTGCCAGCAGTCTACTTGAGGGTGAAGCTTTCTTT.

V and J are TRBV6-6 and TRBJ1-2; TRBD1 matches 7 bases. CDR3 length: 15 residues. Germline CDR1 is MNHNY and CDR2 is SVGAGI (reference sequence). V lost 4 bases to trimming and J lost 2 bases; unmatched junction nucleotides: 7. CDR3 residues: CASSSRQGVNYGYTF. The CDR3 coding sequence is TGTGCCAGCAGTTCCCGACAGGGAGTGAACTATGGCTACACCTTC.

This clone was seen a single time. The chain is built from TRBV29-1 and TRBJ2-7; a possible D gene is TRBD1 (7 bases). This CDR3 is built from 14 residues. The V gene's germline CDR1 is SQVTM and CDR2 ANQGSEA. The V end lost 4 bases, the J end lost 4 bases, and 17 bases lay between the germline ends. The CDR3 coding sequence is TGCAGCGTTGTAACAGGGGCGCGGGGTTACGAGCAGTACTTC. Its protein product is CSVVTGARGYEQYF.

Only one count was recorded for this clone. The chain couples TRBV9 to TRBJ2-2, with TRBD1 identical over 7 bases. The CDR3 runs 16 residues. CDR1 SGDLS and CDR2 YYNGEE come from the germline V gene. V lost 0 bases, J lost 2 bases, and 4 bases stayed unmatched. The CDR3 DNA reads as TGTGCCAGCAGCGTAGTGGGGACAGCAAACACCGGGGAGCTGTTTTTT. This gives the protein CASSVVGTANTGELFF.

This clone was seen a single time. V usage is TRBV28 and J usage is TRBJ1-2, with 8 bases matching TRBD1. Germline assignment: CDR1 MDHEN and CDR2 SYDVKM. The CDR3 sequence is 12 residues long. The trim removed 7 bases at V and 5 bases at J, leaving 3 bases unmatched. As DNA, the CDR3 is TGTGCCAGCATGACAGGGGCATATGGCTACACCTTC. Translation gives CASMTGAYGYTF.

The chain combines TRBV7-8 with TRBJ2-7; D is undetermined. V lost 5 bases, J lost 0 bases, and 8 bases lay in between. The CDR3 loop spans 13 amino acids. CDR1 and CDR2 (germline): SGHVS, FQNEAQ. The CDR3 protein is CASSPPPSYEQYF. The CDR3 nucleotides read TGTGCCAGCAGCCCCCCTCCCTCCTACGAGCAGTACTTC.

The chain uses TRBV28 and TRBJ2-7, with TRBD2 matching 11 bases. Germline V gene lookup returns CDR1 MDHEN and CDR2 SYDVKM. J gave up 5 bases and V 2 bases, and 5 bases lay outside the gene matches. The CDR3 loop spans 15 amino acids. The CDR3 nucleotides are TGTGCCAGCAGTTTAGCAACTAGCGGGAGTAACGAGCAGTACTTC. Its translation is CASSLATSGSNEQYF.

J is TRBJ2-2 and V is TRBV25-1; TRBD1 agrees at 7 bases. J was trimmed by 2 bases and V by 7 bases; bases with no gene match: 4. The germline V gene has CDR1 MGHDK and CDR2 SYGVNS. The CDR3 is made up of 14 amino acids. The CDR3 sequence is CASTPGGNTGELFF. In nucleotides, the CDR3 is TGTGCCAGCACTCCAGGGGGAAACACCGGGGAGCTGTTTTTT. The whole variable domain, filled in from reference TRBV25-1 and TRBJ2-2, reads EADIYQTPRYLVIGTGKKITLECSQTMGHDKMYWYQQDPGMELHLIHYSYGVNSTEKGDLSSESTVSRIRTEHFPLTLESARPSHTSQYLCASTPGGNTGELFFGEGSRLTVL.

This chain joins TRBV2 and TRBJ1-2, with D perhaps TRBD1 (6 bases). V gave up 2 bases and J gave up 7 bases, with 8 bases separating them. The CDR3 totals 12 residues. Germline CDR1 is SNHLY and CDR2 is FYNNEI. DNA of the CDR3: TGTGCCAGCAGTGAACTAGGGGGTGGCTACACCTTC. As protein: CASSELGGGYTF.

The rearrangement joins TRBV30 to TRBJ2-3; D is undetermined. Germline values: CDR1 GTSNPN, CDR2 SVGIG (reference sequence). CDR3 length: 12 amino acids. Trimming left V 1 base short and J 0 bases short, with 2 bases between. CDR3 loop: CAWSASTDTQYF. As DNA, the CDR3 is TGTGCCTGGAGTGCGAGCACAGATACGCAGTATTTT.

This sequence joins TRBV9 and TRBJ1-2; no clear D gene. Per the germline V gene, CDR1 is SGDLS and CDR2 is YYNGEE. V was pared by 4 bases and J by 0 bases, with 4 bases between. The CDR3 has 12 amino acids. The DNA of the CDR3 is TGTGCCAGCAGCACGGCTAACTATGGCTACACCTTC. Its protein product is CASSTANYGYTF.

This clone was recorded once. The chain couples TRBV7-2 to TRBJ2-7, with D possibly being TRBD2 (6 bases). This CDR3 comprises 15 residues. With 3 bases removed from V and 7 bases from J, the gap between germline ends came to 19 bases. Germline-derived CDR1 and CDR2 are SGHTA and FQGNSA. The CDR3 sequence is CASSLNSQGGREQYF. The DNA of the CDR3 is TGTGCCAGCAGCTTGAATAGCCAGGGAGGTAGGGAGCAGTACTTC.

The chain is built from TRBV5-1 and TRBJ2-1, with 12 bases fitting TRBD2. Germline CDR1 is SGHRS and CDR2 is YFSETQ. CDR3 length: 16 residues. J was trimmed by 5 bases and V by 7 bases; bases with no gene match: 10. The CDR3 DNA is TGCGCCAGCCGGGGGACTAGCGGGTCGTACGACAATGAGCAGTTCTTC. Encoded protein: CASRGTSGSYDNEQFF.

The CDR3 DNA follows: TGTGCCAGCAGCAAAGCGTGGCTAGCGGGAGGAGACACCGGGGAGCTGTTTTTT. Its translation is CASSKAWLAGGDTGELFF. V is TRBV21-1 and J is TRBJ2-2; the table names TRBD2, a call not compared with the DNA. TRBV21-1 is reported as a pseudogene. The CDR3 loop spans 18 amino acids.